This note documents a single TCR beta chain sequence. This sample was included in a study of patients and donors after allogeneic stem cell transplantation. This CDR3 is 15 amino acids long. J was trimmed by 5 bases and V by 3 bases; bases with no gene match: 8. Looked up from germline, CDR1 is SGHTA and CDR2 is FQGNSA. TCRdb analysed the RT-PCR reads with MiXCR anew, one entry per CDR3 protein. The data show about 960,000 distinct CDR3 sequences, about a sixth seen once. The sequenced sample was blood, either unsorted or a sorted T cell fraction (not recorded which). The chain couples TRBV7-2 to TRBJ1-1; TRBD1 aligns across 8 bases. The sequence came from a human donor who was either an allogeneic HSCT recipient or a stem cell or donor lymphocyte infusion donor (not recorded which). It is not recorded whose cells these are; they may come from a transplant donor. CDR3 sequence: CASSFNRTGRTEAFF. For the CDR3, the DNA is TGTGCCAGCAGCTTCAATCGGACAGGGCGTACTGAAGCTTTCTTT.